This T cell receptor (beta chain) appears in the sequencing data of a study of blood T cell repertoires in COVID-19. About the study: The United States, Italy and Spain were the sources of the acute and convalescent COVID-19 samples.

TCRdb's copy holds only in-frame clones and misses some; the assay was immunoSEQ multiplex PCR. Of hundreds of thousands of clones detected, 88% appear once; the ten largest clones hold 1.4%. The sequenced material came from PBMCs or T cells enriched from blood (not recorded which). The receptor was isolated from a woman aged 18-29 years who had been exposed to COVID-19.

CDR3 DNA sequence: TGTGCCAGCAGCCTAGCCGGACAGGGGGCGAGTCAGCCCCAGCATTTT. This gives the protein CASSLAGQGASQPQHF. The chain uses TRBV3-1 (or the pseudogene TRBV3-2) and TRBJ1-5; TRBD1 aligns across 11 bases. Germline trimming cut 4 bases from V and 6 bases from J; bases unmatched to any gene: 8. The germline V gene encodes CDR1 LGHDT and CDR2 YNNKEL (reference sequence). The CDR3 consists of 16 residues.